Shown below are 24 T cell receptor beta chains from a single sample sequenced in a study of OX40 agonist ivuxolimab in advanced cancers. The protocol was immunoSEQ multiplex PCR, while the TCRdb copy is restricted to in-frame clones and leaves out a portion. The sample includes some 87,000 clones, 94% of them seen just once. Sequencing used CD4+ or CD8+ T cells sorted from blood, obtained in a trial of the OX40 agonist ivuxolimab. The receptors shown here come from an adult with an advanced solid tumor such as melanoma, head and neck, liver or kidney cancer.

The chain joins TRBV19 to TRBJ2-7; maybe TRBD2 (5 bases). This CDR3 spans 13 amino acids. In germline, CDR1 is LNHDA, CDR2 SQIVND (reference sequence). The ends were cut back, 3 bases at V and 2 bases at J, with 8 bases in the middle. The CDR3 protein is CASSIRGPYEQYF. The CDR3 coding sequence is TGTGCCAGTAGTATCCGGGGTCCCTACGAGCAGTACTTC.

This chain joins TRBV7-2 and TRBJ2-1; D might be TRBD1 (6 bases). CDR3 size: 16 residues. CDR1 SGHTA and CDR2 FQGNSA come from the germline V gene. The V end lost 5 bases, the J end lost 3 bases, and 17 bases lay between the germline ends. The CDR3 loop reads CASSPIYRDIYNEQFF. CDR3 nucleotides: TGTGCCAGCAGCCCGATCTACAGGGACATCTACAATGAGCAGTTCTTC.

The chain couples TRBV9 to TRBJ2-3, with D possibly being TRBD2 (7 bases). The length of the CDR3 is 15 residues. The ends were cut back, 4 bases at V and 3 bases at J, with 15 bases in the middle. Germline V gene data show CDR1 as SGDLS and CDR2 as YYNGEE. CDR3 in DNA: TGTGCCAGCAGCACTAGGGGGAGGGGAACAGATACGCAGTATTTT. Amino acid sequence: CASSTRGRGTDTQYF.

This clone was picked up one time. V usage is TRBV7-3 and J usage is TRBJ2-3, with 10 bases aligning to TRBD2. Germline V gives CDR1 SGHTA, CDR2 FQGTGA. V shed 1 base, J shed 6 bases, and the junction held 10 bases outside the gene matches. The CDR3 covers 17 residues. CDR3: CASSLSLLAGDEDTQYF. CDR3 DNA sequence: TGTGCCAGCAGCTTAAGTCTGCTAGCGGGAGATGAGGATACGCAGTATTTT.

The chain's CDR3 is CASSPKGGLSTDTQYF. Written as DNA, the CDR3 is TGTGCCAGCAGCCCAAAGGGGGGGTTAAGCACAGATACGCAGTATTTT. V gene TRBV9 combines with J gene TRBJ2-3; TRBD2 might be the D (7 bases). Germline V CDR1 and CDR2: SGDLS, YYNGEE. This CDR3 spans 16 amino acids. Trimming removed 4 bases at V and 0 bases at J, with 15 bases between.

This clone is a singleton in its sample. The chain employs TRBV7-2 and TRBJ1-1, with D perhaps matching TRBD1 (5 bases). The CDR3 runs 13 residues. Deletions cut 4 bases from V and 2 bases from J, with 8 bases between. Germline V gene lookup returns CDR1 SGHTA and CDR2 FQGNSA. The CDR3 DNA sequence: TGTGCCAGCAGCTCGACAGATAACACTGAAGCTTTCTTT. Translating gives CASSSTDNTEAFF.

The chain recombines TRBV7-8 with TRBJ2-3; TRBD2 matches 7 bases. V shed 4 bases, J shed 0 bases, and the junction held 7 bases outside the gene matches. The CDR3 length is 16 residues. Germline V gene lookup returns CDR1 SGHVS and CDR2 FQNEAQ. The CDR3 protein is CASSYPGTTSTDTQYF. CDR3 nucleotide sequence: TGTGCCAGCAGCTATCCGGGGACTACCAGCACAGATACGCAGTATTTT.

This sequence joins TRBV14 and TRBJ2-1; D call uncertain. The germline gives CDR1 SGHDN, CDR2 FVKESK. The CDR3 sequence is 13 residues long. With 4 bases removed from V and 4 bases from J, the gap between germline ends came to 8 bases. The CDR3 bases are TGTGCCAGCAGCCGAGCTAGTTACAATGAGCAGTTCTTC. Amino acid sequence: CASSRASYNEQFF.

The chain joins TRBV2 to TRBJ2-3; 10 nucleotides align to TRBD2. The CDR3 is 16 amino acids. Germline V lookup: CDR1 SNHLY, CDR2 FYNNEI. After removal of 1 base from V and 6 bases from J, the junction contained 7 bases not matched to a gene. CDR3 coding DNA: TGTGCCAGCAGTGAAGTTCTAGCGGGAGATTTGGATACGCAGTATTTT. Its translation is CASSEVLAGDLDTQYF.

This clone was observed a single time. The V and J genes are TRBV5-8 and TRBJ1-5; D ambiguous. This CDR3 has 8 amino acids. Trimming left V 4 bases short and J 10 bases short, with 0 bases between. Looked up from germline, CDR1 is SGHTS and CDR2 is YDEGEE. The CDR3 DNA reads TGTGCCAGCAGCCCCCAGCATTTT. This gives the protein CASSPQHF.

The DNA of the CDR3 is TGCGCCAGCAGCCAGGCCGGGACAGGGGGTAAGGAAGCTTTCTTT. It codes for CASSQAGTGGKEAFF. This chain joins TRBV4-3 and TRBJ1-1, with TRBD1 matching over 11 bases. Germline loops: CDR1 LGHNA, CDR2 YSLEER. This CDR3 has 15 amino acids. With V trimmed by 3 bases and J by 8 bases, 8 bases remained unmatched.

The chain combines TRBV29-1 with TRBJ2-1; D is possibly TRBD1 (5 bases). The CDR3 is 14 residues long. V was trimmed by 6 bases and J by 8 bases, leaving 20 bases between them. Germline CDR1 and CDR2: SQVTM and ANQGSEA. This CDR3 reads CSVDTAGLSHEQFF. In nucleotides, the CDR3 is TGCAGCGTGGACACGGCCGGTTTGAGCCATGAGCAGTTCTTC.

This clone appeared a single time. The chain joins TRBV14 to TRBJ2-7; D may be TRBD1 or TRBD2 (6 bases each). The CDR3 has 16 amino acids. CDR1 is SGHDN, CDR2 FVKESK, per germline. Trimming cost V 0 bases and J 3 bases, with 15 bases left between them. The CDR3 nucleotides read TGTGCCAGCAGCCAAGATCGTTGGGGGGCAGGCTACGAGCAGTACTTC. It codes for CASSQDRWGAGYEQYF.

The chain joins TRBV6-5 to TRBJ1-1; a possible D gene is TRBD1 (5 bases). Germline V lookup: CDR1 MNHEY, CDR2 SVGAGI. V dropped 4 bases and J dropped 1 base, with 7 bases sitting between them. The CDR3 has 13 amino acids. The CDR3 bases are TGTGCCAGCAGTTGGCAGGGGAACACTGAAGCTTTCTTT. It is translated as CASSWQGNTEAFF.

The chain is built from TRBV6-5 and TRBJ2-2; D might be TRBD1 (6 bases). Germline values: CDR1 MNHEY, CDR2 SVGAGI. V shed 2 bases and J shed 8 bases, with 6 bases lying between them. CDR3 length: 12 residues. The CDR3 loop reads CASSYGQGELFF. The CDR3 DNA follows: TGTGCCAGCAGTTACGGACAGGGGGAGCTGTTTTTT.

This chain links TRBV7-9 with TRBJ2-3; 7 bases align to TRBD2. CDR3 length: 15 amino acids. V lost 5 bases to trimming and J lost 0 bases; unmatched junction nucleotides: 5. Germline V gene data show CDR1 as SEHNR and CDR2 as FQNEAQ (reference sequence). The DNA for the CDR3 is TGTGCCAGCAGCCCGGGAGGAGCTAGCACAGATACGCAGTATTTT. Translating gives CASSPGGASTDTQYF.

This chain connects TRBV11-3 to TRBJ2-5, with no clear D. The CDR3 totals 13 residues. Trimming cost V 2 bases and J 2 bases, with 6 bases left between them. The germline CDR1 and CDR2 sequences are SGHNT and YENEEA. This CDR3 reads CASSLSVQETQYF. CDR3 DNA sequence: TGTGCCAGCAGCTTATCCGTTCAAGAGACCCAGTACTTC.

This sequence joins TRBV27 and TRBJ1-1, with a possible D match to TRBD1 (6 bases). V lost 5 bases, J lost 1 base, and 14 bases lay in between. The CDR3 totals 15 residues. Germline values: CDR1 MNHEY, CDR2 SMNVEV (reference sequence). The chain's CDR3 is CASSPTPTGNTEAFF. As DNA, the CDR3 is TGTGCCAGCAGTCCGACCCCGACAGGGAACACTGAAGCTTTCTTT.

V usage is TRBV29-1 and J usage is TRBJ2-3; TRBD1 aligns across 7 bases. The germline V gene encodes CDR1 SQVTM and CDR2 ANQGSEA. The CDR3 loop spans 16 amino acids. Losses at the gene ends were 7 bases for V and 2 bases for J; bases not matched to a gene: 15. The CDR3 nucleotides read TGCAGCGGCTTCGAGGATGGGACAGAAAACACAGATACGCAGTATTTT. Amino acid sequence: CSGFEDGTENTDTQYF.

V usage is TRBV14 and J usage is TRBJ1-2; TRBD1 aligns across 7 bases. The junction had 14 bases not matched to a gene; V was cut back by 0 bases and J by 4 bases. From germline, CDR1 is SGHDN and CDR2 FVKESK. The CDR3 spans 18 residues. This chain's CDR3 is CASSQDGVWRDRPYGYTF. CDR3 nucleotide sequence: TGTGCCAGCAGCCAAGATGGAGTGTGGCGGGACAGACCCTATGGCTACACCTTC.

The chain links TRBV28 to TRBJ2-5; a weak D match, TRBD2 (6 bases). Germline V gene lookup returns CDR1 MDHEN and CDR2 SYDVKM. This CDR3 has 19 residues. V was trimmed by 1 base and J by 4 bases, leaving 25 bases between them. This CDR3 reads CASSLSTGRAEMRGETQYF. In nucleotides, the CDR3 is TGTGCCAGCAGTTTATCTACGGGGCGAGCGGAAATGCGGGGAGAGACCCAGTACTTC.

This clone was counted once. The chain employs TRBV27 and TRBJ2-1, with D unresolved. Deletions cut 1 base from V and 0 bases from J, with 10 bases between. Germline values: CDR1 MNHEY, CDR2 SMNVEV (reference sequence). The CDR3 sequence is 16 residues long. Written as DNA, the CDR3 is TGTGCCAGCAGTTTATTCGTGCCCAGCTCCTACAATGAGCAGTTCTTC. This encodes CASSLFVPSSYNEQFF.

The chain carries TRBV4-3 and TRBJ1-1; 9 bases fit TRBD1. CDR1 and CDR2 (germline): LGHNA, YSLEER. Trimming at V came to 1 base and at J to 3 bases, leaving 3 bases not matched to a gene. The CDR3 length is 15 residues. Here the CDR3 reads CASSQVDRGDTEAFF. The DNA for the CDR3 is TGCGCCAGCAGCCAAGTCGACAGGGGGGACACTGAAGCTTTCTTT.

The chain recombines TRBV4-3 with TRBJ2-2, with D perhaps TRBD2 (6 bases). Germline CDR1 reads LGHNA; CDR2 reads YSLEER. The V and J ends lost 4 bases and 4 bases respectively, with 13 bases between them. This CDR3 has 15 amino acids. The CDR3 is CASSPTRRGTGELFF. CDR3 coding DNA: TGCGCCAGCAGCCCGACTAGGCGGGGCACCGGGGAGCTGTTTTTT.